The rows below give T cell receptor beta chains drawn from one sample of a study of T cell responses to AZD1222 COVID-19 vaccine. TCRdb's table, derived via immunoSEQ multiplex PCR, lists solely in-frame clones and lacks some. The repertoire holds some 120,000 clones, with approximately 85% as singletons. The sequencing used peripheral blood, collected on day 0 of AZD1222 vaccination. These receptors all come from an adult in good health. The conserved cysteine and the conserved F or W are not part of the CDR3 here. Clone size is shown for a subset of rows, as once, few, many or a class of expanded clone.

clone size,V gene,CDR3 protein
NA,TRBV4-3,ASSQGGQGRFCYEQY
NA,TRBV7-9,ASTPGTGFEKLF
few,TRBV6-2/TRBV6-3,ASSYGHHKGKAF
few,TRBV6-1,ASSEGVGENNSPLH
NA,TRBV6-5,ASSTRQGGQPQH
NA,TRBV5-5,ASSSDRGTEAF
NA,TRBV28,ASSLEPGVAGNTIY
NA,TRBV28,ASKPMRGAGASGNTIY
NA,TRBV3-1/TRBV3-2,ASSQGGMTGDEQF
NA,TRBV10-3,AISGRAGTNEKLF
few,TRBV7-3,ASSLDRATGELF
NA,TRBV7-9,ASKGVITNTGELF
few,TRBV13,ASSHGLAGAYEQY
NA,TRBV9,ASSSNPTYGYT
NA,TRBV7-8,ASSARTGSGNTIY
NA,TRBV9,ASSPTNGDNLF
NA,TRBV14,ASSQERVRRNEQF
NA,TRBV28,ASQTTGDAMRGYT
NA,TRBV10-3,ATAGQGNTEAF
NA,TRBV6-6,ASSPGLPVVQPQH
NA,TRBV28,ASSFIGGHGTDTQY
NA,TRBV3-1/TRBV3-2,ASSPSAGNTIY
NA,TRBV7-9,ASSLAHSEKLF
NA,TRBV30,AWRGGAARGLPTGELF
NA,TRBV2,AITLQGTGGDTQY
NA,TRBV10-3,AISEGSSYNSPLH
NA,TRBV4-1,ASSQGPLAGPRNYEQY
NA,TRBV2,ASSARDPNQPQH
NA,TRBV7-2,ASSLAPRGYSPLH
NA,TRBV4-2,ASSQEDPGASFNYEQY
NA,TRBV5-1,ASSLGPTRGQETQY
NA,TRBV30,AWSAPRR
NA,TRBV5-6,ASSSDGVGQPQH
NA,TRBV3-1/TRBV3-2,ASSPKGTEAF
NA,TRBV19,ASSIRGGAERDTQY
NA,TRBV4-3,ASSQGQAYT
NA,TRBV5-1,ASSSSGGAYEQY
NA,TRBV12-5,ASGFGVSSYNEQF
NA,TRBV12-3/TRBV12-4,ASSDRQYQPQH
NA,TRBV28,ASSFIMVGTGPGEQY
NA,TRBV11-2,ASSFSPNTGELF
NA,TRBV27,ASTDRGRASGAF
once,TRBV11-3,ASSPWGGRSYEQY
NA,TRBV19,ASRASGHFTDTQY
NA,TRBV19,ASSIRRAYGYT
NA,TRBV6-5,ASSYGAGVGTEAF
NA,TRBV5-6,ASSLGLTGRRGNTEAF
NA,TRBV21-1,ASSIVPAGFLTF